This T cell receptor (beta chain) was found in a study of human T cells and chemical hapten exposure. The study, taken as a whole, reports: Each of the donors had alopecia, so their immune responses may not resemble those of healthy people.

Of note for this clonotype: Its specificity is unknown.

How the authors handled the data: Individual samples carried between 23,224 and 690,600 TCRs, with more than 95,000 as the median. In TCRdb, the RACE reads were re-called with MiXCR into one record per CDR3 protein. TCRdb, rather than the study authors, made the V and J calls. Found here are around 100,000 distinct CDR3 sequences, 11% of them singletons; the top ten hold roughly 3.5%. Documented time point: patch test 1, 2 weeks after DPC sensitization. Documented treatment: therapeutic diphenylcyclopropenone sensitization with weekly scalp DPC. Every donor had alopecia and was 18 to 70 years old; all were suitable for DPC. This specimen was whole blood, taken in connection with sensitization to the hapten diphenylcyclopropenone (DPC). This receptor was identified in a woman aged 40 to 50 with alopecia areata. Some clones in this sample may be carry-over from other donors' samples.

In nucleotides, the CDR3 is TGTGCCAGCAATGACAGGTTCGGCACAGATACGCAGTATTTT. As protein: CASNDRFGTDTQYF. The V call is TRBV6-6, the J call TRBJ2-3; tentative D call: TRBD1 (6 bases). This CDR3 spans 14 amino acids. Germline-derived CDR1 and CDR2 are MNHNY and SVGAGI (reference sequence). V lost 7 bases and J 1 base, leaving 12 bases between the germline ends.